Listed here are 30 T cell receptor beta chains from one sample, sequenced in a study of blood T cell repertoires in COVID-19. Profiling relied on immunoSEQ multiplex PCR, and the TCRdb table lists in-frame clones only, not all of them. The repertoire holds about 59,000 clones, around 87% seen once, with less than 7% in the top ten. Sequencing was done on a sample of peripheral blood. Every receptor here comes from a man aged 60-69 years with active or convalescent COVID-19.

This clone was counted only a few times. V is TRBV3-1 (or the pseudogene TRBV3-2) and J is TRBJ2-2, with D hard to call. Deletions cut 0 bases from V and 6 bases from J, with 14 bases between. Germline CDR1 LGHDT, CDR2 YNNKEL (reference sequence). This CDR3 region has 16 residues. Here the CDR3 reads CASSQDQSGLPGELFF. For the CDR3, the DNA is TGTGCCAGCAGCCAAGATCAGTCCGGGTTACCCGGGGAGCTGTTTTTT.

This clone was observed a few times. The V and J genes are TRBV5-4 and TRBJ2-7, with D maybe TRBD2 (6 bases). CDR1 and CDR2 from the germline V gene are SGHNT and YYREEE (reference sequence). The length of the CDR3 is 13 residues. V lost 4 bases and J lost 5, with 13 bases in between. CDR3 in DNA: TGTGCCAGCAGCCGGGACTCGAGGGACGAGCAGTACTTC. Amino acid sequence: CASSRDSRDEQYF. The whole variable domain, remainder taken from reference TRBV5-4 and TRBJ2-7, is ETGVTQSPTHLIKTRGQQVTLRCSSQSGHNTVSWYQQALGQGPQFIFQYYREEENGRGNFPPRFSGLQFPNYSSELNVNALELDDSALYLCASSRDSRDEQYFGPGTRLTVT.

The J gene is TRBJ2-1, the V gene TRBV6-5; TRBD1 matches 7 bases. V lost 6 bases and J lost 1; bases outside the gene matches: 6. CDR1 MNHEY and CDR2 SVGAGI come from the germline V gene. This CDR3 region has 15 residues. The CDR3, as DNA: TGTGCCAGCAGGCCACAGGGGCTTTCCTACAATGAGCAGTTCTTC. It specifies CASRPQGLSYNEQFF.

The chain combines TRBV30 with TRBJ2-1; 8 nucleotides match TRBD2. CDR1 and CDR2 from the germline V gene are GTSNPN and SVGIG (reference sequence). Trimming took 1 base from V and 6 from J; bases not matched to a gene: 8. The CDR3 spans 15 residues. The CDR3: CAWSGGSGVGNEQFF. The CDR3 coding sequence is TGTGCCTGGAGTGGGGGTAGCGGGGTCGGCAATGAGCAGTTCTTC. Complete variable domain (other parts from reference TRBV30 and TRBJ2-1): SQTIHQWPATLVQPVGSPLSLECTVEGTSNPNLYWYRQAAGRGLQLLFYSVGIGQISSEVPQNLSASRPQDRQFILSSKKLLLSDSGFYLCAWSGGSGVGNEQFFGPGTRLTVL.

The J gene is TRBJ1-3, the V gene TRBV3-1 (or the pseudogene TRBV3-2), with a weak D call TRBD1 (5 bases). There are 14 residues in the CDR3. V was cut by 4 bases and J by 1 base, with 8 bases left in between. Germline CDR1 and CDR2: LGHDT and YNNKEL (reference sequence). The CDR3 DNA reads TGTGCCAGCAGCCCACAGGTTTCTGGAAACACCATATATTTT. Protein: CASSPQVSGNTIYF.

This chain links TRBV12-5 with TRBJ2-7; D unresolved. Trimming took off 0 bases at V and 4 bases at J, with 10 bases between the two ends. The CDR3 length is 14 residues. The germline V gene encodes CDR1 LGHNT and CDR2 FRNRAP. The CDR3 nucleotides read TGTGCTAGTGGTTTGGTACCAGGATCTTACGAGCAGTACTTC. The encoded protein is CASGLVPGSYEQYF.

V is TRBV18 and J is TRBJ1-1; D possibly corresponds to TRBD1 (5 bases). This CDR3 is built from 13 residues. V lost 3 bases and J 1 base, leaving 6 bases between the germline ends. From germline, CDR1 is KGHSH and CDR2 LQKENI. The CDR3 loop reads CASSPTENTEAFF. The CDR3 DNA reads TGTGCCAGCTCACCGACAGAGAACACTGAAGCTTTCTTT.

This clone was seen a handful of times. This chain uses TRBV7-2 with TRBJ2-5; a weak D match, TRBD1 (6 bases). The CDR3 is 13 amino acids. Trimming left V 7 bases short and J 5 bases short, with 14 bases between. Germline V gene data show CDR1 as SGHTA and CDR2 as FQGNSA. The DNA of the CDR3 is TGTGCCAGCACCCAGGGGCCGGAGGAGACCCAGTACTTC. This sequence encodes CASTQGPEETQYF.

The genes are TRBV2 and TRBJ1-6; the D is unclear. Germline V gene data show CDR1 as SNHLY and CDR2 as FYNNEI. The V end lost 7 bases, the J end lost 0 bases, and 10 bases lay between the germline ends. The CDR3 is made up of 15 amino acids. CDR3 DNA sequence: TGTGCCAGCACAGGCGTTAGCTCCTATAATTCACCCCTCCACTTT. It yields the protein CASTGVSSYNSPLHF.

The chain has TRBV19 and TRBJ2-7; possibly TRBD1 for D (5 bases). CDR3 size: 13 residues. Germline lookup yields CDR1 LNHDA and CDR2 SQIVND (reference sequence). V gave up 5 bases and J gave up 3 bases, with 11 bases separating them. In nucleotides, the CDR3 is TGTGCCAGTAGTTCCGACAGAAACTACGAGCAGTACTTC. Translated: CASSSDRNYEQYF.

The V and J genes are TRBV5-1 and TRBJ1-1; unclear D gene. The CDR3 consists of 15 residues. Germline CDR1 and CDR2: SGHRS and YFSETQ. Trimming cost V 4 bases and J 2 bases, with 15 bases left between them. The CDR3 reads CASSTAANFNTEAFF. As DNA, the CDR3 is TGCGCCAGCAGCACGGCAGCGAACTTTAACACTGAAGCTTTCTTT.

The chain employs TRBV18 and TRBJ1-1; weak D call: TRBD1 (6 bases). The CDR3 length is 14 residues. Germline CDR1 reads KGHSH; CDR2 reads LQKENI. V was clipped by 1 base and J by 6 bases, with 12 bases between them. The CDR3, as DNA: TGTGCCAGCTCACCACAAACAGGGCATGCTGAAGCTTTCTTT. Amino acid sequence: CASSPQTGHAEAFF.

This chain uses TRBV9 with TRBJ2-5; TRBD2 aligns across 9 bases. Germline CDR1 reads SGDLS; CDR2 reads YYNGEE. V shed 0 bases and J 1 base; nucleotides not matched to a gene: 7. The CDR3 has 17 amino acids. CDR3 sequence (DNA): TGTGCCAGCAGCGTAGGCCCTAGCGGGGCCTTCCAAGAGACCCAGTACTTC. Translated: CASSVGPSGAFQETQYF. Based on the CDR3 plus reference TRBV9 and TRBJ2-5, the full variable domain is DSGVTQTPKHLITATGQRVTLRCSPRSGDLSVYWYQQSLDQGLQFLIQYYNGEERAKGNILERFSAQQFPDLHSELNLSSLELGDSALYFCASSVGPSGAFQETQYFGPGTRLLVL.

CDR3: CSAGRTEAFF. The CDR3 coding sequence is TGCAGTGCGGGGAGGACTGAAGCTTTCTTT. V usage is TRBV20-1 and J usage is TRBJ1-1; D remains ambiguous. The V end lost 6 bases, the J end lost 5 bases, and 7 bases lay between the germline ends. The CDR3 is 10 residues long. Germline assignment: CDR1 DFQATT and CDR2 SNEGSKA (reference sequence).

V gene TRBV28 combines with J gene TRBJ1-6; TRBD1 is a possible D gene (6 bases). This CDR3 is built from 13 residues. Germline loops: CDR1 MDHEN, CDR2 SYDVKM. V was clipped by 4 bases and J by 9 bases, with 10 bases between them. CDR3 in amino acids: CASSSTRGSPLHF. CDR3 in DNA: TGTGCCAGCAGTTCCACCAGGGGTTCACCCCTCCACTTT.

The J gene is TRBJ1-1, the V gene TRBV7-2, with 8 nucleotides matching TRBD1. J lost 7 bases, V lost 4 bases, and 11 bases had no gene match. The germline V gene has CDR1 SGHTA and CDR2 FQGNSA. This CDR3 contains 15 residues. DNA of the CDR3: TGTGCCAGCAGCTCTAGGACAGGGTGGGTAAATGAAGCTTTCTTT. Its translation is CASSSRTGWVNEAFF.

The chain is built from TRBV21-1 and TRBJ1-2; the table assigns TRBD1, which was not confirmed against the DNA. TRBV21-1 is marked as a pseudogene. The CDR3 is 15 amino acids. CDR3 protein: CASSKGPDLYYGYTF. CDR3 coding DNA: TGTGCCAGCAGCAAAGGGCCAGATTTATACTATGGCTACACCTTC.

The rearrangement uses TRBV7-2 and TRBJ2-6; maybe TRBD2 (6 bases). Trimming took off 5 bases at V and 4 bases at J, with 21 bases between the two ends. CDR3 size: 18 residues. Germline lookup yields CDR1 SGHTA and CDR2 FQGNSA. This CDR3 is CASSPPRRGVSGANVLTF. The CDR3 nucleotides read TGTGCCAGCAGCCCTCCCAGGCGGGGCGTGTCAGGGGCCAACGTCCTGACTTTC.

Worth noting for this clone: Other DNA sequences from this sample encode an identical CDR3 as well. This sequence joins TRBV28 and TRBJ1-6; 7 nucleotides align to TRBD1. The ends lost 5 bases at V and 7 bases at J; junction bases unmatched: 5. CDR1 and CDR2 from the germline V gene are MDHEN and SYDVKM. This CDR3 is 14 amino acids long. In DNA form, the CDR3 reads TGTGCCAGCAGTCCCGGGACAGCGAATTCACCCCTCCACTTT. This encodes CASSPGTANSPLHF.

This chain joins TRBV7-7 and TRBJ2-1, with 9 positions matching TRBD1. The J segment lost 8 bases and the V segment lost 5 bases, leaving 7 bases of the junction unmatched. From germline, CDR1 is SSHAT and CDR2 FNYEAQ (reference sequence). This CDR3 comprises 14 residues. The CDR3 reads CASSLTGGDDEQFF. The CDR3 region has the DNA TGTGCCAGCAGCCTGACAGGGGGAGATGATGAGCAGTTCTTC.

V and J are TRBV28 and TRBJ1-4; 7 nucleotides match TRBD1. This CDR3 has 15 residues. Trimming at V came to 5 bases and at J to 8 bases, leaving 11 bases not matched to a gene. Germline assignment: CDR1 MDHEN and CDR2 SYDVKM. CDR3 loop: CASSPTGARGEKLFF. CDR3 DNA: TGTGCCAGCAGTCCCACCGGGGCCAGGGGGGAAAAACTGTTTTTT.

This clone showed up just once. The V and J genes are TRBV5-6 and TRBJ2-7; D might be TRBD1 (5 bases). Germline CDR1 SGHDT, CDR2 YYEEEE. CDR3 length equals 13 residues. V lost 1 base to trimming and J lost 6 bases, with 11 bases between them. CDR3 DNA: TGTGCCAGCAGCTTGACAGGACCGAGCGAGCAGTACTTC. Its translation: CASSLTGPSEQYF.

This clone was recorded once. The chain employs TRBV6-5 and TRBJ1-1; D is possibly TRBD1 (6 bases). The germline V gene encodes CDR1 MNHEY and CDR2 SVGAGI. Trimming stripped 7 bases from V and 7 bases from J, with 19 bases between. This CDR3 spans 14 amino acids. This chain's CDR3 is CASTQRGGPGEAFF. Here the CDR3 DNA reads TGTGCCAGCACCCAACGGGGGGGCCCGGGTGAAGCTTTCTTT.

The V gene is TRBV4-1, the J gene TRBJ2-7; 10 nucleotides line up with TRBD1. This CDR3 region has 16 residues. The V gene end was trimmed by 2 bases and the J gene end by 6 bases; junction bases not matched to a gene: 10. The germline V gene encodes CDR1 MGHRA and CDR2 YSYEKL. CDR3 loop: CASSQTPGQGPPEQYF. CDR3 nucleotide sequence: TGCGCCAGCAGCCAAACTCCGGGACAGGGGCCCCCCGAGCAGTACTTC.

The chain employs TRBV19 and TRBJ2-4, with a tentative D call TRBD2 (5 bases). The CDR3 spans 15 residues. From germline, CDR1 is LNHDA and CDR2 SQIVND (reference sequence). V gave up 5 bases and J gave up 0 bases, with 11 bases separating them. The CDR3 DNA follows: TGTGCCAGTAGTTCAGCGGATCTAGCCAAAAACATTCAGTACTTC. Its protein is CASSSADLAKNIQYF.

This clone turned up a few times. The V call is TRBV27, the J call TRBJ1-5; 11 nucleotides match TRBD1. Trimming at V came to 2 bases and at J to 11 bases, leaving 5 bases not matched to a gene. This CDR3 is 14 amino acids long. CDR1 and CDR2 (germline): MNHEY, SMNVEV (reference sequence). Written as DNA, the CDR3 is TGTGCCAGCAGTTTAGGGACAGGGGGTAGGTCCCAGCATTTT. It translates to CASSLGTGGRSQHF.

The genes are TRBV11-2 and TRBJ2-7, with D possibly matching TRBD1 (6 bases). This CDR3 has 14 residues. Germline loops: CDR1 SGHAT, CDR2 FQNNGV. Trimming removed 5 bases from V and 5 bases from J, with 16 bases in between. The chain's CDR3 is CASSPAWTADEQYF. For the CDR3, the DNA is TGTGCCAGCAGCCCGGCTTGGACAGCTGACGAGCAGTACTTC. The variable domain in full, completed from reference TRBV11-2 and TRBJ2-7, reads EAGVAQSPRYKIIEKRQSVAFWCNPISGHATLYWYQQILGQGPKLLIQFQNNGVVDDSQLPKDRFSAERLKGVDSTLKIQPAKLEDSAVYLCASSPAWTADEQYFGPGTRLTVT.

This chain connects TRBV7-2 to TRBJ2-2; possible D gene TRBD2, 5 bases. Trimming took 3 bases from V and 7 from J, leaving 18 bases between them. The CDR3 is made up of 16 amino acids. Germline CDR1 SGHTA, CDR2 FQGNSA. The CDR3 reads CASSFGVSSLGGELFF. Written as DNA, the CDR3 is TGTGCCAGCAGCTTCGGGGTCAGTTCATTGGGCGGGGAGCTGTTTTTT.

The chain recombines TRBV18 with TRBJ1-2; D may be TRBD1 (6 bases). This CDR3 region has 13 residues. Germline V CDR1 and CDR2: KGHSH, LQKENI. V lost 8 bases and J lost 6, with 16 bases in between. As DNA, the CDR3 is TGTGCCAGCACAACAGGGTTATCGGATGGCTACACCTTC. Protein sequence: CASTTGLSDGYTF. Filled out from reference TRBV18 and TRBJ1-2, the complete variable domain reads NAGVMQNPRHLVRRRGQEARLRCSPMKGHSHVYWYRQLPEEGLKFMVYLQKENIIDESGMPKERFSAEFPKEGPSILRIQQVVRGDSAAYFCASTTGLSDGYTFGSGTRLTVV.

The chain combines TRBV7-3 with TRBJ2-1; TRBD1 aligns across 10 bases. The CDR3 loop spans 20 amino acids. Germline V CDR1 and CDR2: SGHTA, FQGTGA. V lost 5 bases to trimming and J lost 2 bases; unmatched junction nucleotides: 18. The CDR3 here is CASSKPGQGTREGAYNEQFF. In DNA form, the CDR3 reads TGTGCCAGCAGCAAACCGGGACAGGGGACCCGAGAGGGGGCCTACAATGAGCAGTTCTTC.